The 2 T cell receptor beta chains below were found in one sample sequenced in a study of identical twins. One entry per CDR3 protein results from TCRdb running MiXCR on the 5' RACE reads. The profile covers about 890,000 distinct CDR3 sequences, with 10% to 15% appearing a single time and 1.5% to 2% taken by the ten largest. The data were also submitted as part of a second study, on yellow fever vaccine responses in identical twins.

The material sequenced was PBMCs. The receptors come from a woman younger than 30 in good health.

The chain is built from TRBV5-1 and TRBJ2-7; D ambiguous. The V gene lost 1 base and the J gene lost 4 bases, with 15 bases spanning the gap. CDR3 length: 15 residues. Germline V gives CDR1 SGHRS, CDR2 YFSETQ. The CDR3 bases are TGCGCCAGCAGCTTGTCGCCAGGAACACAGTACGAGCAGTACGTC. Translated, it gives CASSLSPGTQYEQYV.

This clonotype was counted a few times. The CDR3 DNA reads as TGTGCCAGTCGGACAGACCTTATGAACACTGAAGCTTTCTTT. Translating it yields CASRTDLMNTEAFF. The rearrangement links TRBV27 to TRBJ1-1; TRBD1 is a possible D gene (6 bases). Deletions cut 9 bases from V and 0 bases from J, with 14 bases between. The germline gives CDR1 MNHEY, CDR2 SMNVEV (reference sequence). The CDR3 covers 14 residues.